This TCR beta chain originates from a study of beta chain features in type 1 diabetes. The sequenced template was cDNA made from the entire isolated RNA. Repertoires were generated with immunoSEQ multiplex PCR, while TCRdb's copy carries only in-frame clones and drops some. In the table there are roughly 130,000 clones, about a sixth of which are singletons. V was clipped by 4 bases and J by 0 bases, with 13 bases between them. This CDR3 is built from 14 residues. Germline assignment: CDR1 GTSNPN and CDR2 SVGIG (reference sequence). Sorting that relied on CD45RO/CCR7/CD25/CD127/CD95/CD27 yielded CD4+ naive, central memory, regulatory and stem cell-like memory cells. Only a few counts were recorded for this clone. Antigen: not known. General study points: Sampled from patients, naive, central memory and Treg TCRB repertoires appeared more similar than those sampled from healthy donors. Within each of all four CD4+ subsets, Type 1 diabetes patients had TCRB CDR3s that were moderately but significantly shorter.

This chain joins TRBV30 and TRBJ2-7, with D perhaps matching TRBD1 or TRBD2 (5 bases each). The receptor's source is a man between 25 and 39 years old with type 1 diabetes. The sample was central memory CD4+ T cells from blood. CDR3 loop: CAWTRGGYSYEQYF. Written as DNA, the CDR3 is TGTGCCTGGACCCGGGGCGGGTACTCCTACGAGCAGTACTTC.